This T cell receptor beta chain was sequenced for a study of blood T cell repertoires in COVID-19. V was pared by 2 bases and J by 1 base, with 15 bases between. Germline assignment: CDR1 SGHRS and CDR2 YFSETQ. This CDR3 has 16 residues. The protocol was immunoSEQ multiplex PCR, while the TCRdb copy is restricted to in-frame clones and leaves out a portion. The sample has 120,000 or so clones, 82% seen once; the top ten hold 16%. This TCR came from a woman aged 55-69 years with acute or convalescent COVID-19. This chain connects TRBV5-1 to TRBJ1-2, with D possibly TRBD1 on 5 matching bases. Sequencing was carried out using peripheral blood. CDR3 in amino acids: CASSFLGAGDNYGYTF. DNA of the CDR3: TGCGCCAGCAGCTTCCTAGGGGCGGGGGATAACTATGGCTACACCTTC.